This paragraph reports one T cell receptor (beta chain). Its target is not known. The junction does not match germline at one end; this may be a read error. CD45RO/CCR7/CD25/CD127/CD95/CD27 sorting isolated CD4+ naive, central memory, regulatory and stem cell-like memory cells. This CDR3 contains 14 residues. The germline CDR1 and CDR2 sequences are MGHRA and YSYEKL. The data are from a study of beta chain features in type 1 diabetes. Study conclusions and caveats: Significant though moderate, a shortening of TCRB CDR3s appeared in all four CD4+ subsets of Type 1 diabetes patients. Individuals with type 1 diabetes displayed fewer insertions and more deletions at VDJ junctions.

As every portion of the isolated RNA was reverse transcribed, the sequencing read expressed TCRB transcripts. Naive, central memory and regulatory T cell samples came to a mean of roughly 4 million reads. Only in-frame clones appear in the TCRdb table, and some are missing; sequencing was by immunoSEQ multiplex PCR. The sample gives about 740,000 clones, around an eighth of which show up once; about 0.02% is in the top ten. This clonotype originated in a man aged 18-30 years with type 1 diabetes. The rearrangement uses TRBV4-1 and TRBJ1-2; D not certain. Material for sequencing was naive CD4+ T cells from blood. The CDR3 DNA is TGTGCCAGCAGCCAAGATCCAGTGAACTATGGCTACACCTTC. Its protein is CASSQDPVNYGYTF.